This TCR beta chain originates from a study of radiotherapy plus CTLA-4 blockade in lung cancer. Across the whole study: Disease control reached roughly 33%, with objective responses in approximately 17%. The study, taken as a whole, reports: Early clone dynamics of blood T cells, plus interferon-beta, reportedly predicted response best. In blood, TCR clones derived from the tumor expanded after radiotherapy plus ipilimumab.

This CDR3 spans 19 amino acids. Per germline, CDR1 SGHTA and CDR2 FQGNSA. V dropped 1 base and J dropped 4; count of bases not matched to a gene: 14. The repertoire was sequenced with immunoSEQ multiplex PCR; TCRdb's copy has only in-frame clones and lacks some. The sample shows around 91,000 clones, around nine tenths of them seen only once. Chemo-refractory metastatic non-small-cell lung cancer patients underwent focal radiation alongside CTLA-4 blockade with ipilimumab. To note about this clone: No antigen is known for it.

Sequenced material: peripheral blood, taken from a patient treated with radiotherapy plus ipilimumab. This TCR was recovered from a human donor with non-small cell lung cancer that progressed on radiotherapy plus ipilimumab. The chain uses TRBV7-2 and TRBJ2-5; 11 bases line up with TRBD2. The CDR3 loop reads CASSLGFLAGGFSVETQYF. In DNA form, the CDR3 reads TGTGCCAGCAGCTTAGGTTTCCTAGCGGGAGGTTTTTCTGTAGAGACCCAGTACTTC.